The present TCR beta chain was sequenced within a study of a mutant IDH1 vaccine in newly diagnosed glioma (dated by TCRdb to the early 2020s). Looking at the study overall: Patients received eight vaccinations in weeks 1, 3, 5, 7, 11, 15, 19 and 23, corresponding to visits V03 through V10. In the chemotherapy-containing groups, vaccination started alongside temozolomide cycles, whereas in patients who had radiotherapy alone it started 4-6 weeks after radiotherapy. Of the approximately 29 treated patients, approximately 60% were male and about 40% were female, and a mean age of 40.4 years was recorded. Prior to enrollment, patients had been given standard therapy consisting of radiotherapy alone, temozolomide alone, or radiochemotherapy with temozolomide, with the combination given to most patients. Peripheral blood samples were drawn at six visits, namely V03 (baseline), V05, V07, V10, V12 and V13. For exploratory analyses, approximately 23 treated patients had longitudinal TCRB deep sequencing done wherever samples were available.

The time point label here, explained by the study, means: week 11, during vaccination. Each vaccine dose, consisting of 300 ug of a 20-mer mutant IDH1 peptide in Montanide, was administered subcutaneously with topical imiquimod. Newly diagnosed WHO grade 3 or 4 IDH1-mutant astrocytomas showing loss of nuclear ATRX were present in the donors. The samples were drawn from NOA16, a multicentre, single-arm, open-label phase I trial in Germany that tested a mutant IDH1 peptide vaccine in humans for the first time. Genomic DNA for TCRB sequencing was extracted from EDTA blood using the DNeasy Blood and Tissue Kit. Broader findings and caveats from the paper: PBMC samples for TCRB deep sequencing were selected based on availability. According to the authors, sample limitations meant that analyses of patient blood samples could not be reproduced. No apparent relationship was observed between pseudoprogression and alterations in the top peripheral T cell clonotypes detected by TCRB sequencing. Immune responses induced by the vaccine were seen in 90% to 95% of patients across multiple MHC alleles.

In regard to this clone: This clone's antigen is unknown. No much larger clonotype is one base removed from it; base qualities were not supplied.

The cysteine opens and the phenylalanine closes a CDR3 of 15 amino acids. Of all the DNA, just the CDR3 is kept, 45 bases in frame from base 1. V loses 9 bases of germline sequence and J loses 0 bases, and the interval between the two ends is 17 bases. CDR1 and CDR2, looked up from the germline V gene, are MNHEY and SVGAGI. The library was generated by the immunoSEQ multiplex PCR assay. The hsTCRB Kit was used according to the manufacturer's protocol to amplify rearranged TCR beta chain sequences. Sequencing of TCRB libraries was carried out on an Illumina MiSeq. The authors' pipeline ran thus. Demultiplexing, trimming and gene mapping were performed with the kit vendor's proprietary platform. In TCRdb, the immuneACCESS table is reduced to in-frame sequences with V and J assigned. These tables do not hold every clone; where another copy was compared, an unresolved V gene accounts for under half, and the others remain unexplained. The DNA gave D and trimming, while V, J and clone size come from that table. Here the sample has around 40,000 clones; around 84% occur a single time. The ten top clones hold about 2.2% of the sample.

Rearrangement joined TRBV6-5 to TRBJ1-1; TRBD1 might be the D gene, on 6 matching bases. The sequencing here drew on PBMCs, taken from a glioma patient whose treatment included an IDH1 peptide vaccine. This sequence originates from a man in his forties or fifties with glioma. The nucleotide sequence is TGTGCCAGTTATCCCGTTGGACAGATGAACACTGAAGCTTTCTTT. The resulting protein is CASYPVGQMNTEAFF.